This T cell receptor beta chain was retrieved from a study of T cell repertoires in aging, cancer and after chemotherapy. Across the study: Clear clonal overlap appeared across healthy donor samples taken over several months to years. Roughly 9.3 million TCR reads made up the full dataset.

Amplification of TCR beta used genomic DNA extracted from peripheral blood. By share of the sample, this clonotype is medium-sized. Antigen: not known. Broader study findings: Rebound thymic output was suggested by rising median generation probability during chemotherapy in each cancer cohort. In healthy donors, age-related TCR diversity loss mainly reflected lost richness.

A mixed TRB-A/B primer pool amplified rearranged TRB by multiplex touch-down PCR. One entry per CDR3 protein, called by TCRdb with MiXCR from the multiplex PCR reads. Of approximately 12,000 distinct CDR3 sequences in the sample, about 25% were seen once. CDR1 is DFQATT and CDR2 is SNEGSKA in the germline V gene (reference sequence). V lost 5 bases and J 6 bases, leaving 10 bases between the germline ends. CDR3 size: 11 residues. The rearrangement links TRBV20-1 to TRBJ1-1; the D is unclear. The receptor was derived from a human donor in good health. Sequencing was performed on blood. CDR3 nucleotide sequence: TGCAGTGCTCGTAGGTTCTCTGAAGCTTTCTTT. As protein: CSARRFSEAFF.